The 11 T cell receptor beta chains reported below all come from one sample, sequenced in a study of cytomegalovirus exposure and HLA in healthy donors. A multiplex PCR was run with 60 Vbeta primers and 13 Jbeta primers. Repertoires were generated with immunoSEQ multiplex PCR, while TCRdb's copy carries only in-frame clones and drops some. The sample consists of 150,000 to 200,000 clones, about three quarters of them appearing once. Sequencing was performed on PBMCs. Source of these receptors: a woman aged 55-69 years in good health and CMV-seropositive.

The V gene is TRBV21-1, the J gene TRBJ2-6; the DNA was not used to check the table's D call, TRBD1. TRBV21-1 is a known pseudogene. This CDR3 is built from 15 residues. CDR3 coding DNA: TGTGCCAGCAGAGAAAGGGGCTCTGGGGCCAACGTCCTGACTTTC. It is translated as CASRERGSGANVLTF.

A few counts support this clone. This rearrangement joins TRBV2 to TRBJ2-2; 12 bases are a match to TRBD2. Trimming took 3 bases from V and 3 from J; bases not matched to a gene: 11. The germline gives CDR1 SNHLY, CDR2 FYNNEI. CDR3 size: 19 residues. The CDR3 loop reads CASSDWASGRAFDTGELFF. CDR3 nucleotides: TGTGCCAGCAGTGATTGGGCTAGCGGGAGGGCCTTCGACACCGGGGAGCTGTTTTTT.

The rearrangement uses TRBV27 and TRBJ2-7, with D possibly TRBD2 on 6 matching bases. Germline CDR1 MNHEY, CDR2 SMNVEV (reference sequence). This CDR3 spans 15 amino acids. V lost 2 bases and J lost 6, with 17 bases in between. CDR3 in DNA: TGTGCCAGCAGTTTACGCGACCGGGGACTCGGCGAGCAGTACTTC. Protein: CASSLRDRGLGEQYF.

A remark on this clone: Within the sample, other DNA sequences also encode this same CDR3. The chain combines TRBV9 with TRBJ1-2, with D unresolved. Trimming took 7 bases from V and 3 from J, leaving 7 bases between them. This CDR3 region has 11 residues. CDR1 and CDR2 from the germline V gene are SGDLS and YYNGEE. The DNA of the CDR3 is TGTGCCAGCGGAGGAGACTATGGCTACACCTTC. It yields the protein CASGGDYGYTF.

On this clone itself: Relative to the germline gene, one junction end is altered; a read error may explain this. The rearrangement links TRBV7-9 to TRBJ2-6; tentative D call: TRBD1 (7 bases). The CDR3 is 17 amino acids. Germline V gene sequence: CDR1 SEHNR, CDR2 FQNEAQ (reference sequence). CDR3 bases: TGTTCCAGCAGCTTAGCGGATAGGGGGCATGGGGCCAACGTCCTGACTTTC. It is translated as CSSSLADRGHGANVLTF.

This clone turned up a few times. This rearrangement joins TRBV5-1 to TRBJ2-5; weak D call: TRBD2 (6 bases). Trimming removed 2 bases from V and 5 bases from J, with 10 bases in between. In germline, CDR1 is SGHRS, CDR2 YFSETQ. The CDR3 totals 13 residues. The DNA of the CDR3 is TGCGCCAGCAGCTTACTTGCGGGGGAGACCCAGTACTTC. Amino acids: CASSLLAGETQYF.

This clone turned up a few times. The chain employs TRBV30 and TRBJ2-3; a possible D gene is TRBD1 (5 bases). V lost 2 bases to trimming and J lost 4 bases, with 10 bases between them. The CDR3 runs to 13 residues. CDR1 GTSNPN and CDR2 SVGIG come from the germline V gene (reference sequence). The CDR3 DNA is TGTGCCTGGAGTCCCTTAGGGGCAGATACGCAGTATTTT. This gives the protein CAWSPLGADTQYF.

The CDR3: CASSQDHGAGETQYF. CDR3 nucleotides: TGCGCCAGCAGCCAAGATCATGGGGCGGGGGAGACCCAGTACTTC. This rearrangement joins TRBV4-1 to TRBJ2-5; a possible D gene is TRBD2 (6 bases). CDR1 is MGHRA, CDR2 YSYEKL, per germline. V lost 0 bases, J lost 5 bases, and 13 bases lay in between. The CDR3 covers 15 residues.

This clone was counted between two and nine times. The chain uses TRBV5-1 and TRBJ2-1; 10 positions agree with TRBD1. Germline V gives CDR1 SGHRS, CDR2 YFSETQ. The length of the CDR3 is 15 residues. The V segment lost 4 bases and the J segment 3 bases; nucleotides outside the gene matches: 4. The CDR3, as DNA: TGCGCCAGCAGCGACCGGGACAGGGGCTACAATGAGCAGTTCTTC. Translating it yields CASSDRDRGYNEQFF.

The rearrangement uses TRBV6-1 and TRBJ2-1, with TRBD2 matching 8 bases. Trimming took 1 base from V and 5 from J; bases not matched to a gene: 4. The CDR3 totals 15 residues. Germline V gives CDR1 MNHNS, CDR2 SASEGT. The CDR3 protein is CASSEGVSGDNEQFF. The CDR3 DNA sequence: TGTGCCAGCAGTGAAGGGGTTAGCGGGGACAATGAGCAGTTCTTC.

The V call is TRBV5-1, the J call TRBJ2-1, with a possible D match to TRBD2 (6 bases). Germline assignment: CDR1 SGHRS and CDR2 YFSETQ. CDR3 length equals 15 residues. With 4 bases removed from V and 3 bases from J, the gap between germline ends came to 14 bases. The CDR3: CASSLLAAGYNEQFF. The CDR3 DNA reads TGCGCCAGCAGCCTTTTGGCAGCGGGCTACAATGAGCAGTTCTTC. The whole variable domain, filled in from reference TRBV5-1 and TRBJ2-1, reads KAGVTQTPRYLIKTRGQQVTLSCSPISGHRSVSWYQQTPGQGLQFLFEYFSETQRNKGNFPGRFSGRQFSNSRSEMNVSTLELGDSALYLCASSLLAAGYNEQFFGPGTRLTVL.